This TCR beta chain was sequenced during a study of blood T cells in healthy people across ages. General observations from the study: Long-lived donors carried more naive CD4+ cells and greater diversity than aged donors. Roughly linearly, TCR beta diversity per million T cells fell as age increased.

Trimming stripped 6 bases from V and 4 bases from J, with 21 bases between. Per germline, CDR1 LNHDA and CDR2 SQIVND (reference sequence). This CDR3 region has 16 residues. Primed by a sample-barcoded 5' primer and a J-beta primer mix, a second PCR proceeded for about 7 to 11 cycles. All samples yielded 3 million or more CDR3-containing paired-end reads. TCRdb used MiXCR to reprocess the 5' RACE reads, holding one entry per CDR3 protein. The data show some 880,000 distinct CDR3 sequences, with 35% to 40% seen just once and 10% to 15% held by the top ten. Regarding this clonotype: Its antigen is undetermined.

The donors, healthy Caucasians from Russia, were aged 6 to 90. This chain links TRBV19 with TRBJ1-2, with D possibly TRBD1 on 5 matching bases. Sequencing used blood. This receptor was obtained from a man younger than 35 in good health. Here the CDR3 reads CASSRGRALVSYGYTF. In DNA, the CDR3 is TGTGCCAGTAGCCGGGGACGGGCCCTAGTTTCCTATGGCTACACCTTC.